The 14 T cell receptor beta chains listed next were all sequenced from one sample in a study of cytomegalovirus exposure and HLA in healthy donors. PCR used 60 Vbeta primers and 13 Jbeta primers. Only in-frame clones appear in the TCRdb table, and some are missing; sequencing was by immunoSEQ multiplex PCR. Of around 99,000 clones in the sample, around 73% were seen once. Sequenced: PBMCs. These receptors were taken from a man aged 40-50 years in good health and CMV-seronegative.

The chain is built from TRBV6-4 and TRBJ2-3; 8 nucleotides match TRBD2. CDR3 length: 15 amino acids. V gave up 2 bases and J gave up 1 base; unmatched junction bases: 2. Per the germline V gene, CDR1 is MRHNA and CDR2 is SNTAGT. The CDR3 protein is CASSDGRGGTDTQYF. The CDR3 coding sequence is TGTGCCAGCAGTGACGGGCGGGGGGGCACAGATACGCAGTATTTT.

This clone was counted once. J is TRBJ2-2 and V is TRBV29-1, with D tentatively TRBD1 (5 bases). Germline V gene sequence: CDR1 SQVTM, CDR2 ANQGSEA. The CDR3 is made up of 13 amino acids. V lost 7 bases, J lost 4 bases, and 13 bases lay in between. CDR3 nucleotides: TGCAGCGGGGCAGGGCCGGGCACCGGGGAGCTGTTTTTT. Residues: CSGAGPGTGELFF.

The chain employs TRBV5-4 and TRBJ1-1, with TRBD1 matching 8 bases. Trimming took 0 bases from V and 4 from J; bases not matched to a gene: 5. The CDR3 loop spans 15 amino acids. Germline CDR1 is SGHNT and CDR2 is YYREEE (reference sequence). In DNA, the CDR3 is TGTGCCAGCAGCTTGGGATTACAGGGGGGCACTGAAGCTTTCTTT. This sequence encodes CASSLGLQGGTEAFF.

The chain links TRBV7-3 to TRBJ2-1; 9 bases align to TRBD2. The V and J ends lost 6 bases and 2 bases, in that order; junction bases with no gene match: 5. The CDR3 spans 15 residues. Germline values: CDR1 SGHTA, CDR2 FQGTGA. CDR3 sequence: CASSQLAGPYNEQFF. The CDR3 DNA sequence: TGTGCCAGCAGTCAACTAGCGGGCCCCTACAATGAGCAGTTCTTC.

The rearrangement links TRBV7-9 to TRBJ2-7; TRBD2 matches 13 bases. Germline trimming cut 5 bases from V and 3 bases from J; bases unmatched to any gene: 4. The CDR3 contains 15 residues. Germline assignment: CDR1 SEHNR and CDR2 FQNEAQ (reference sequence). The CDR3 region is CASSTLAGGNYEQYF. CDR3 DNA: TGTGCCAGCAGCACACTAGCGGGGGGGAACTACGAGCAGTACTTC.

The V call is TRBV6-6, the J call TRBJ2-2; D uncertain. The germline V and J ends were trimmed by 6 bases and 5 bases, with 7 bases remaining between them. The germline V gene encodes CDR1 MNHNY and CDR2 SVGAGI (reference sequence). The CDR3 totals 12 residues. The CDR3 sequence: CASSRMTGELFF. DNA of the CDR3: TGTGCCAGCAGCCGTATGACCGGGGAGCTGTTTTTT.

The chain combines TRBV5-1 with TRBJ2-3; possible D gene TRBD2, 5 bases. This CDR3 is 14 amino acids long. The ends were cut back, 4 bases at V and 3 bases at J, with 12 bases in the middle. Germline loops: CDR1 SGHRS, CDR2 YFSETQ. CDR3 amino acids: CASSTLARTDTQYF. Written as DNA, the CDR3 is TGCGCCAGCAGCACTCTAGCACGGACAGATACGCAGTATTTT.

The chain links TRBV4-3 to TRBJ2-5, with 11 bases that match TRBD1. The length of the CDR3 is 14 residues. Germline CDR1 is LGHNA and CDR2 is YSLEER. V lost 4 bases to trimming and J lost 5 bases; unmatched junction nucleotides: 3. CDR3 loop: CASSPGQGVETQYF. In DNA, the CDR3 is TGCGCCAGCAGCCCGGGACAGGGGGTTGAGACCCAGTACTTC.

The chain links TRBV27 to TRBJ1-6, with D possibly TRBD1 on 5 matching bases. Germline V gene sequence: CDR1 MNHEY, CDR2 SMNVEV (reference sequence). CDR3 length: 12 amino acids. V lost 7 bases and J 12 bases, leaving 13 bases between the germline ends. The CDR3 protein is CASTEWGRPLHF. The DNA of the CDR3 is TGTGCCAGCACCGAATGGGGCAGACCCCTCCACTTT.

This clone was seen just once. V usage is TRBV7-9 and J usage is TRBJ1-2; D not resolved. Trimming shortened V by 5 bases and J by 6 bases, and 13 bases separated the two germline ends. The CDR3 consists of 13 residues. CDR1 is SEHNR and CDR2 is FQNEAQ in the germline V gene (reference sequence). CDR3 amino acids: CASSRPNGDGYTF. The CDR3 DNA reads as TGTGCCAGCAGCCGTCCAAACGGGGATGGCTACACCTTC.

The chain has TRBV4-3 and TRBJ2-3, with D perhaps matching TRBD1 (5 bases). The CDR3 has 14 residues. V lost 2 bases to trimming and J lost 4 bases, with 10 bases between them. Germline assignment: CDR1 LGHNA and CDR2 YSLEER. The CDR3 DNA reads as TGCGCCAGCAGCCAATGGCAGGGCCCAGATACGCAGTATTTT. Its translation is CASSQWQGPDTQYF.

The chain uses TRBV4-1 and TRBJ1-1, with TRBD1 identical over 9 bases. Trimming cost V 3 bases and J 2 bases; bases outside gene matches: 4. Germline loops: CDR1 MGHRA, CDR2 YSYEKL. The CDR3 consists of 15 residues. For the CDR3, the DNA is TGCGCCAGCAGCCACCCGGGACAGGGCAACACTGAAGCTTTCTTT. Translated: CASSHPGQGNTEAFF.

The genes are TRBV10-3 and TRBJ2-5; TRBD1 aligns across 7 bases. The germline V gene has CDR1 ENHRY and CDR2 SYGVKD. CDR3 length: 16 residues. V lost 3 bases and J lost 5; bases outside the gene matches: 12. CDR3 sequence (DNA): TGTGCCATCAGTGATTCCGGGACAGCCAAAAAGGAGACCCAGTACTTC. Amino acids: CAISDSGTAKKETQYF.

This clone has a handful of counts. The chain is built from TRBV5-4 and TRBJ1-1; 7 nucleotides align to TRBD1. V was pared by 6 bases and J by 0 bases, with 2 bases of the junction left unmatched. Germline lookup yields CDR1 SGHNT and CDR2 YYREEE (reference sequence). The CDR3 sequence is 13 residues long. CDR3 sequence: CASTDRVNTEAFF. The CDR3 bases are TGTGCCAGCACAGACAGGGTGAACACTGAAGCTTTCTTT.